This T cell receptor (beta chain) was captured by sequencing in a study of T cells in Graves' hyperthyroidism and ophthalmopathy. The CDR3 covers 13 residues. The V and J ends lost 6 bases and 6 bases respectively, with 15 bases between them. Germline V gives CDR1 SNHLY, CDR2 FYNNEI. Patients having uncontrolled infection, another autoimmune disease, pregnancy or lactation were not included. This clonotype has a count of ten or more. Using RNA transcripts as the source, TCR beta CDR3 regions were amplified. Initially, a first-round RT-PCR of the TCR CDR3 employed the HTBI primer set. MiXCR, applied by TCRdb to the multiplex PCR reads, yields one record per CDR3 protein. The sample holds approximately 700,000 distinct CDR3 sequences, 45% seen once.

V is TRBV2 and J is TRBJ2-7; weak D call: TRBD1 (7 bases). The sequenced sample was peripheral blood or thyroid tissue (not recorded which). This TCR was sampled from an adult man with Graves' disease, either hyperthyroidism or ophthalmopathy (not recorded which). CDR3 sequence: CASRDGTAGEQYF. The CDR3 DNA reads as TGTGCCAGCAGGGACGGGACAGCGGGCGAGCAGTACTTC.